The sequence of this T cell receptor beta chain was determined in a study of T cells in Graves' hyperthyroidism and ophthalmopathy. General study points: Blood also showed most of the thyroid clonotypes that were expanded above 0.001.

The germline V gene has CDR1 PRHDT and CDR2 FYEKMQ (reference sequence). The V and J ends lost 5 bases and 3 bases respectively, with 17 bases between them. This CDR3 is built from 16 residues. About this clonotype itself: Its antigen is not identified.

RNA transcripts were the template for amplifying TCR beta CDR3 regions. A set of HTBI primers served as the primers for a first-round RT-PCR of the TCR CDR3. From the multiplex PCR reads, TCRdb called clonotypes with MiXCR, one entry per CDR3 protein. The repertoire consists of hundreds of thousands of distinct CDR3 sequences, with 16% occurring once and the leading ten covering 15% to 20%. The TCR originated in a woman under 30 with Graves' hyperthyroidism. Sequencing used blood. V is TRBV13 and J is TRBJ2-1, with D hard to call. The CDR3 protein is CASSIKDSRLYNEQFF. In nucleotides, the CDR3 is TGTGCCAGCAGCATCAAAGATTCGCGGCTCTACAATGAGCAGTTCTTC.